Below are 20 T cell receptor beta chains sequenced from a single sample in a study of T cell repertoires in cytomegalovirus infection. TCRdb reanalysed the reads using MiXCR and keeps one entry per CDR3 protein. The sample consists of about 490,000 distinct CDR3 sequences, 16% of them appearing once. Sequenced input: CD8+ T cells from PBMCs. The receptors originated from a human donor in good health (CMV status not recorded). Some clones in this sample may be carry-over from other donors' samples.

The chain employs TRBV4-1 and TRBJ2-7; 7 bases map to TRBD2. The V gene end was trimmed by 0 bases and the J gene end by 0 bases; junction bases not matched to a gene: 5. The germline V gene has CDR1 MGHRA and CDR2 YSYEKL. The CDR3 spans 16 residues. CDR3 in amino acids: CASSQEALAASYEQYF. The CDR3 DNA sequence: TGCGCCAGCAGCCAAGAGGCGCTAGCGGCCTCCTACGAGCAGTACTTC.

This clonotype turned up a few times. The chain combines TRBV6-4 with TRBJ1-1; 9 bases align to TRBD1. The germline V gene has CDR1 MRHNA and CDR2 SNTAGT. V lost 1 base, J lost 4 bases, and 10 bases stayed unmatched. The CDR3 covers 17 residues. CDR3 DNA: TGTGCCAGCAGTGACTATACGGACAGGGGAGAGGGCACTGAAGCTTTCTTT. This sequence encodes CASSDYTDRGEGTEAFF.

The chain employs TRBV14 and TRBJ1-3; 9 bases agree with TRBD1. V shed 4 bases, J shed 0 bases, and the junction held 16 bases outside the gene matches. Germline CDR1 is SGHDN and CDR2 is FVKESK. CDR3 size: 20 residues. The CDR3 nucleotides are TGTGCCAGCAGCCTCCGACCGGGACAGGGAATGGGTCTCTCTGGAAACACCATATATTTT. As protein: CASSLRPGQGMGLSGNTIYF.

This clonotype was seen repeatedly, ten times or more. This chain links TRBV7-6 with TRBJ2-3; maybe TRBD2 (6 bases). Per germline, CDR1 SGHVS and CDR2 FNYEAQ. The CDR3 is 16 residues long. The V and J ends lost 1 base and 1 base respectively, with 12 bases between them. CDR3 bases: TGTGCCAGCAGCTTAGGGAGGGCAATAGGCACAGATACGCAGTATTTT. Protein sequence: CASSLGRAIGTDTQYF.

There are many counts of this clonotype. The chain carries TRBV10-3 and TRBJ1-2; D is possibly TRBD1 (6 bases). In germline, CDR1 is ENHRY, CDR2 SYGVKD. Trimming removed 3 bases at V and 2 bases at J, with 10 bases between. There are 14 residues in the CDR3. In DNA, the CDR3 is TGTGCCATCAGTGACGGCAGGGGAAACTATGGCTACACCTTC. This gives the protein CAISDGRGNYGYTF.

This clonotype came up many times. CDR3 in amino acids: CATTPPGVYEQYF. The CDR3, as DNA: TGTGCCACCACCCCGCCAGGCGTTTACGAGCAGTACTTC. The chain carries TRBV7-9 and TRBJ2-7, with unresolved D. Germline CDR1 is SEHNR and CDR2 is FQNEAQ (reference sequence). This CDR3 comprises 13 residues. The ends were cut back, 10 bases at V and 4 bases at J, with 17 bases in the middle.

This clonotype was observed a few times. The V gene is TRBV6-1, the J gene TRBJ2-7, with TRBD1 matching 8 bases. V shed 4 bases, J shed 6 bases, and the junction held 8 bases outside the gene matches. The CDR3 contains 14 residues. From germline, CDR1 is MNHNS and CDR2 SASEGT. In nucleotides, the CDR3 is TGTGCCAGCAGTGGGACAGGGTCTGGTGGCGAGCAGTACTTC. Translated: CASSGTGSGGEQYF.

This chain uses TRBV12-3 or TRBV12-4 with TRBJ2-3, with TRBD2 identical over 7 bases. This CDR3 is built from 15 residues. J lost 1 base, V lost 5 bases, and 6 bases had no gene match. The CDR3 protein is CASSLKRGRTDTQYF. The CDR3, as DNA: TGTGCCAGCAGTCTCAAGCGGGGCCGCACAGATACGCAGTATTTT.

This clonotype was seen at least ten times. V gene TRBV5-6 combines with J gene TRBJ1-2; D unclear. This CDR3 is 18 amino acids long. Trimming pared 0 bases from V and 2 bases from J, leaving 20 bases between. Germline-derived CDR1 and CDR2 are SGHDT and YYEEEE. The CDR3 DNA follows: TGTGCCAGCAGCTTGGACAAAGGAGCAGTCGCGTCCAACTATGGCTACACCTTC. Translated, it gives CASSLDKGAVASNYGYTF.

This clonotype occurred many times. This chain links TRBV24-1 with TRBJ2-1; 8 bases agree with TRBD2. V trimming: 0 bases; J trimming: 1 base; junction bases outside the gene matches: 1. This CDR3 is built from 16 residues. Germline V CDR1 and CDR2: KGHDR, SFDVKD. For the CDR3, the DNA is TGTGCCACCAGTGATTTGCGGGAGGGTTCCTACAATGAGCAGTTCTTC. Residues: CATSDLREGSYNEQFF.

This clonotype was detected many times. The CDR3 bases are TGTGCCAGCAGCCAAGAACGGACTAGCCTCACAGATACGCAGTATTTT. As protein: CASSQERTSLTDTQYF. J is TRBJ2-3 and V is TRBV4-2, with 8 bases fitting TRBD2. The CDR3 is 16 amino acids. Germline assignment: CDR1 LGHNA and CDR2 YNFKEQ. After removal of 0 bases from V and 2 bases from J, the junction contained 4 bases not matched to a gene.

CDR3 bases: TGTGCTAGTGGTTTGGTTCCGACCGGGGAGCTGTTTTTT. This translates into CASGLVPTGELFF. This rearrangement joins TRBV12-5 to TRBJ2-2, with unresolved D. The germline gives CDR1 LGHNT, CDR2 FRNRAP. Trimming pared 0 bases from V and 5 bases from J, leaving 4 bases between. CDR3 length: 13 amino acids. The complete variable domain, with remaining parts taken from reference TRBV12-5 and TRBJ2-2, reads DARVTQTPRHKVTEMGQEVTMRCQPILGHNTVFWYRQTMMQGLELLAYFRNRAPLDDSGMPKDRFSAEMPDATLATLKIQPSEPRDSAVYFCASGLVPTGELFFGEGSRLTVL.

In its sample, this clonotype was seen many times. V usage is TRBV7-9 and J usage is TRBJ2-2; tentative D call: TRBD1 (6 bases). The CDR3 spans 14 residues. V shed 5 bases and J shed 8 bases, with 15 bases lying between them. Germline-derived CDR1 and CDR2 are SEHNR and FQNEAQ (reference sequence). CDR3 protein: CASSERGGRGELFF. The DNA for the CDR3 is TGTGCCAGCAGCGAAAGAGGGGGAAGAGGGGAGCTGTTTTTT.

The J gene is TRBJ2-1, the V gene TRBV27; TRBD1 matches at 10 bases. The germline V gene has CDR1 MNHEY and CDR2 SMNVEV (reference sequence). V shed 7 bases and J 5 bases; nucleotides not matched to a gene: 8. The CDR3 contains 15 residues. In nucleotides, the CDR3 is TGTGCCAGCAAACCGACAGGGGGCCCTAACAATGAGCAGTTCTTC. As protein: CASKPTGGPNNEQFF.

This clonotype has a count of ten or more. The gene calls are TRBV7-8 and TRBJ2-1; TRBD2 might be the D (5 bases). Per germline, CDR1 SGHVS and CDR2 FQNEAQ. Trimming removed 2 bases at V and 3 bases at J, with 14 bases between. This CDR3 has 16 amino acids. CDR3 in amino acids: CASSLRSGTLYNEQFF. Here the CDR3 DNA reads TGTGCCAGCAGCTTACGGAGCGGAACCCTCTACAATGAGCAGTTCTTC.

V gene TRBV10-3 combines with J gene TRBJ1-1; possible D gene TRBD1, 5 bases. The CDR3 is made up of 12 amino acids. Per the germline V gene, CDR1 is ENHRY and CDR2 is SYGVKD. The germline V and J ends were trimmed by 6 bases and 4 bases, with 9 bases remaining between them. The CDR3 reads CAIRGDGTEAFF. Written as DNA, the CDR3 is TGTGCCATCAGGGGGGACGGCACTGAAGCTTTCTTT.

The CDR3 sequence: CASSVWRDLGTEAFF. The CDR3 bases are TGCGCCAGCAGCGTATGGCGGGACTTAGGCACTGAAGCTTTCTTT. The gene calls are TRBV5-1 and TRBJ1-1; D is perhaps TRBD1 (5 bases). Germline-derived CDR1 and CDR2 are SGHRS and YFSETQ. The V and J ends lost 4 bases and 4 bases respectively, with 17 bases between them. The length of the CDR3 is 15 residues.

The chain is built from TRBV6-4 and TRBJ2-1, with D perhaps TRBD2 (6 bases). Trimming cost V 4 bases and J 7 bases, with 11 bases left between them. Germline loops: CDR1 MRHNA, CDR2 SNTAGT. CDR3 size: 13 residues. In nucleotides, the CDR3 is TGTGCCAGCAGTGTCACTAGCAGGAATGAGCAGTTCTTC. It encodes CASSVTSRNEQFF.

In its sample, this clonotype was seen a few times. The rearrangement uses TRBV19 and TRBJ1-1; D is unresolved. Trimming took 6 bases from V and 0 from J, leaving 11 bases between them. This CDR3 contains 14 residues. CDR1 and CDR2 from the germline V gene are LNHDA and SQIVND (reference sequence). The chain's CDR3 is CASRARRLNTEAFF. As DNA, the CDR3 is TGTGCCAGTAGGGCCCGGAGATTGAACACTGAAGCTTTCTTT.

Many counts were recorded for this clonotype. V gene TRBV7-9 combines with J gene TRBJ2-1, with 8 positions matching TRBD2. After removal of 1 base from V and 5 bases from J, the junction contained 7 bases not matched to a gene. From germline, CDR1 is SEHNR and CDR2 FQNEAQ (reference sequence). The CDR3 is 16 amino acids. CDR3 in amino acids: CASSLEAGGLDNEQFF. CDR3 nucleotide sequence: TGTGCCAGCAGCTTAGAGGCGGGAGGTCTGGACAATGAGCAGTTCTTC.